Listed below are T cell receptor beta chains from one sample, sequenced in a study of naive and memory T cell subsets. TCRdb called the UMI-ligation and nested PCR reads again in MiXCR, with one record for every CDR3 protein. The table records about 90,000 distinct CDR3 sequences, around 7% of them present only once. Sequenced sample: central memory CD4+ T cells from blood. Source of these receptors: a human donor in good health. The CDR3 runs from the conserved cysteine through the conserved F or W. D genes are given only for firm matches. Size is omitted from some rows. Given values are once, few, many or a class for expanded clones.

>TRBJ2-6|TRBV19|-|-
TGTGCCAGTAGTGGACAAAGAGGGGCTGGGGCCAACGTCCTGACTTTC
CASSGQRGAGANVLTF
>TRBJ1-1|TRBV2|TRBD1|few
TGTGCCAGCAGTCAAAACAGGGGAAGGGCTGAAGCTTTCTTT
CASSQNRGRAEAFF
>TRBJ1-4|TRBV7-8|-|many
TGTGCCAGCAGCTTAGCTAATGAAAAACTGTTTTTT
CASSLANEKLFF
>TRBJ2-1|TRBV4-2|TRBD2|-
TGTGCCAGCAGCCAAGAACTAGCGGGAGTTAGTGAGCAGTTCTTC
CASSQELAGVSEQFF
>TRBJ1-6|TRBV7-2|-|few
TGTGCCAGCAGCTCCCAAGCCTATTCACCCCTCCACTTT
CASSSQAYSPLHF
>TRBJ2-7|TRBV19|TRBD2|-
TGTGCCAGTAGTATAGATCACTCGGGAGGAGCCAAGCAGTACTTC
CASSIDHSGGAKQYF
>TRBJ1-1|TRBV12-3/TRBV12-4|-|many
TGTGCCAGCACCAAATCAGGGTTCCTGGGCACTGAAGCTTTCTTT
CASTKSGFLGTEAFF
>TRBJ2-4|TRBV20-1|TRBD1|-
TGCAGTGCCCCAACCGGACAGGGGAGGAACATTCAGTACTTC
CSAPTGQGRNIQYF
>TRBJ1-5|TRBV6-6|-|few
TGTGCCAGCAGTGGGAGCAATCAGCCCCAGCATTTT
CASSGSNQPQHF
>TRBJ2-2|TRBV5-8|-|few
TGTGCCAGCAGCTTTCGCGGGGGCGCCAGGGAGCTGTTTTTT
CASSFRGGARELFF